The 21 T cell receptor beta chains presented below share a single source sample, sequenced in a study of shared clonotypes between healthy human individuals. Libraries were prepared by immunoSEQ multiplex PCR; TCRdb keeps only in-frame clonotypes and omits some of them. This sample yields some 500,000 clones, of which about 96% are seen a single time; approximately 0.06% belongs to the top ten. Sequenced sample: naive CD4+ T cells sorted from blood. This sample's subset: CD45RA+ positively selected. The source of these receptors is a woman aged 30 to 39 in good health.

This rearrangement joins TRBV6-1 to TRBJ2-7; 8 bases agree with TRBD2. The V gene end was trimmed by 7 bases and the J gene end by 5 bases; junction bases not matched to a gene: 13. CDR1 MNHNS and CDR2 SASEGT come from the germline V gene. The CDR3 consists of 15 residues. The CDR3 DNA sequence: TGTGCCAGCAAAATCACCGGGGGGGGGCCCAACGAGCAGTACTTC. Its translation is CASKITGGGPNEQYF.

CDR3 in amino acids: CASNVGTGAGEQYF. CDR3 DNA: TGTGCCAGCAATGTGGGTACAGGGGCGGGCGAGCAGTACTTC. The chain combines TRBV28 with TRBJ2-7; 7 nucleotides agree with TRBD1. This CDR3 is built from 14 residues. The V gene end was trimmed by 7 bases and the J gene end by 6 bases; junction bases not matched to a gene: 12. CDR1 and CDR2 (germline): MDHEN, SYDVKM.

The J gene is TRBJ1-1, the V gene TRBV6-5; D remains unclear. In germline, CDR1 is MNHEY, CDR2 SVGAGI. V lost 5 bases and J 3 bases, leaving 16 bases between the germline ends. This CDR3 contains 15 residues. The CDR3 region has the DNA TGTGCCAGCAGTCCACGTGCGAACCGAGACACTGAAGCTTTCTTT. Residues: CASSPRANRDTEAFF.

This chain links TRBV27 with TRBJ2-7; the D gene is possibly TRBD1 (6 bases). The V end was cut by 0 bases, the J end by 4 bases, with 13 bases between. This CDR3 has 15 residues. CDR1 is MNHEY and CDR2 is SMNVEV in the germline V gene (reference sequence). Here the CDR3 DNA reads TGTGCCAGCAGTTTATCGTGGGACACCGAATACGAGCAGTACTTC. This encodes CASSLSWDTEYEQYF.

V gene TRBV4-1 combines with J gene TRBJ2-3; 12 bases align to TRBD2. The CDR3 loop spans 17 amino acids. CDR1 is MGHRA, CDR2 YSYEKL, per germline. Germline trimming cut 2 bases from V and 6 bases from J; bases unmatched to any gene: 9. Here the CDR3 DNA reads TGCGCCAGCAGCCAACGACTAGCGGGAGTTGGTTTGGATACGCAGTATTTT. Residues: CASSQRLAGVGLDTQYF.

V is TRBV21-1 and J is TRBJ2-7; the table's D call, TRBD2, was not checked against the DNA. TRBV21-1 is shown as a pseudogene. CDR3 length equals 14 residues. CDR3 sequence (DNA): TGTGCCAGCAGGAAAAGTCTAGCGGGGGGTGAGCAGTACTTC. Residues: CASRKSLAGGEQYF.

The chain employs TRBV2 and TRBJ1-5; maybe TRBD1 (5 bases). The CDR3 spans 15 residues. V lost 4 bases, J lost 4 bases, and 14 bases lay in between. The V gene's germline CDR1 is SNHLY and CDR2 FYNNEI. The CDR3 protein is CASSVGADRNQPQHF. CDR3 DNA sequence: TGTGCCAGCAGTGTAGGGGCAGATCGGAATCAGCCCCAGCATTTT.

The CDR3 spells CASSYGGGIPREFYF. The CDR3 DNA is TGTGCCAGCAGTTACGGGGGGGGAATACCTCGAGAGTTTTACTTC. The chain has TRBV6-5 and TRBJ2-7; TRBD2 agrees at 7 bases. Germline assignment: CDR1 MNHEY and CDR2 SVGAGI. Germline trimming cut 2 bases from V and 13 bases from J; bases unmatched to any gene: 17. The CDR3 has 15 amino acids.

This chain connects TRBV21-1 to TRBJ2-7; TRBD1 is the table's D call and was not checked against the DNA. TRBV21-1 is a pseudogene. This CDR3 spans 16 amino acids. The CDR3 DNA follows: TGTGCCAGCAGCAAAGTGCGACAGACGATAGGTCGCGAGCAGTACTTC. Translating gives CASSKVRQTIGREQYF.

V and J are TRBV4-1 and TRBJ2-5; tentative D call: TRBD2 (7 bases). Trimming cost V 1 base and J 4 bases, with 19 bases left between them. The CDR3 totals 17 residues. The germline V gene encodes CDR1 MGHRA and CDR2 YSYEKL. CDR3 region: CASSQGYITGRGETQYF. CDR3 nucleotides: TGCGCCAGCAGCCAAGGATATATCACAGGGAGGGGAGAGACCCAGTACTTC.

This chain joins TRBV5-5 and TRBJ2-2; 7 bases line up with TRBD1. V shed 4 bases and J 3 bases; nucleotides not matched to a gene: 15. CDR3 length: 18 residues. Germline lookup yields CDR1 SGHKS and CDR2 YYEKEE (reference sequence). For the CDR3, the DNA is TGTGCCAGCAGCAGCTCCGGGACAGTATTGAGGGACACCGGGGAGCTGTTTTTT. This gives the protein CASSSSGTVLRDTGELFF.

The chain is built from TRBV11-2 and TRBJ2-3; 7 nucleotides agree with TRBD2. The CDR3 covers 14 residues. Germline CDR1 reads SGHAT; CDR2 reads FQNNGV. The trim removed 3 bases at V and 2 bases at J, leaving 2 bases unmatched. CDR3: CASSFLADTDTQYF. CDR3 coding DNA: TGTGCCAGCAGCTTCCTAGCGGACACAGATACGCAGTATTTT.

The gene calls are TRBV29-1 and TRBJ2-7, with 9 bases aligning to TRBD2. The CDR3 extends over 13 amino acids. Trimming removed 4 bases from V and 6 bases from J; junction bases left unmatched: 7. Germline lookup yields CDR1 SQVTM and CDR2 ANQGSEA. CDR3 in DNA: TGCAGCGTTGGAAAGGGAGCGGGGGGCGAGCAGTACTTC. Translated, it gives CSVGKGAGGEQYF.

This chain links TRBV5-1 with TRBJ2-6; no definite D call. Per the germline V gene, CDR1 is SGHRS and CDR2 is YFSETQ. This CDR3 contains 12 residues. V shed 4 bases and J shed 4 bases, with 3 bases lying between them. The CDR3 DNA is TGCGCCAGCAGCAGGGGGGCCAACGTCCTGACTTTC. It codes for CASSRGANVLTF.

This clone showed up just a few times. The J gene is TRBJ1-1, the V gene TRBV11-2; no clear D. The CDR3 has 14 residues. The V end was cut by 1 base, the J end by 2 bases, with 8 bases between. Germline V gene data show CDR1 as SGHAT and CDR2 as FQNNGV. CDR3 nucleotides: TGTGCCAGCAGCTTAGTTGTGGGAAACACTGAAGCTTTCTTT. Translated, it gives CASSLVVGNTEAFF.

As DNA, the CDR3 is TGTGCCAGCAGCCCCGGCGCAGATACGCAGTATTTT. It codes for CASSPGADTQYF. The chain carries TRBV11-2 and TRBJ2-3, with no clear D. Between the trimmed V and J ends, which lost 5 bases and 4 bases, there was a span of 7 bases. CDR3 length equals 12 residues. Germline V gives CDR1 SGHAT, CDR2 FQNNGV.

The CDR3 region is CASGFWGDTSGNQPQHF. The CDR3 bases are TGTGCTAGTGGTTTTTGGGGGGACACTAGCGGTAATCAGCCCCAGCATTTT. The chain recombines TRBV12-5 with TRBJ1-5; the D gene is possibly TRBD1 (6 bases). In germline, CDR1 is LGHNT, CDR2 FRNRAP. The germline V and J ends were trimmed by 3 bases and 4 bases, with 19 bases remaining between them. The length of the CDR3 is 17 residues. The full variable domain, completed using reference TRBV12-5 and TRBJ1-5, is DARVTQTPRHKVTEMGQEVTMRCQPILGHNTVFWYRQTMMQGLELLAYFRNRAPLDDSGMPKDRFSAEMPDATLATLKIQPSEPRDSAVYFCASGFWGDTSGNQPQHFGDGTRLSIL.

The gene calls are TRBV6-1 and TRBJ1-5, with D tentatively TRBD1 (6 bases). The V and J ends lost 6 bases and 9 bases respectively, with 9 bases between them. The CDR3 is 11 residues long. Germline CDR1 is MNHNS and CDR2 is SASEGT. CDR3 sequence: CASSLQGPQHF. For the CDR3, the DNA is TGTGCCAGCAGCCTACAGGGGCCCCAGCATTTT.

In its sample, this clone was seen a few times. The gene calls are TRBV6-1 and TRBJ1-2; D remains ambiguous. Trimming stripped 2 bases from V and 4 bases from J, with 11 bases between. The CDR3 length is 14 residues. Per the germline V gene, CDR1 is MNHNS and CDR2 is SASEGT. Here the CDR3 DNA reads TGTGCCAGCAGTGAAAGGCAGGCCTCCTATGGCTACACCTTC. The encoded protein is CASSERQASYGYTF.

V usage is TRBV2 and J usage is TRBJ2-3, with TRBD1 matching 10 bases. The CDR3 sequence is 15 residues long. In germline, CDR1 is SNHLY, CDR2 FYNNEI. V was clipped by 7 bases and J by 4 bases; unmatched bases: 8. The CDR3: CASTRDRGQADTQYF. CDR3 bases: TGTGCCAGCACCCGGGACAGGGGTCAAGCAGATACGCAGTATTTT. Based on the CDR3 plus reference TRBV2 and TRBJ2-3, the full variable domain is EPEVTQTPSHQVTQMGQEVILRCVPISNHLYFYWYRQILGQKVEFLVSFYNNEISEKSEIFDDQFSVERPDGSNFTLKIRSTKLEDSAMYFCASTRDRGQADTQYFGPGTRLTVL.

This chain joins TRBV7-9 and TRBJ2-2, with 10 bases aligning to TRBD2. V shed 1 base and J 1 base; nucleotides not matched to a gene: 6. Germline V CDR1 and CDR2: SEHNR, FQNEAQ (reference sequence). The CDR3 length is 18 residues. CDR3 coding DNA: TGTGCCAGCAGCTTAGAGTGGACTAGCGGCCTGAACACCGGGGAGCTGTTTTTT. It translates to CASSLEWTSGLNTGELFF.